The rows below give T cell receptor beta chains drawn from one sample of a study of shared clonotypes between healthy human individuals. The assay was immunoSEQ multiplex PCR, and TCRdb's table has in-frame clones only and misses some. The table has about 1.5 million clones, around 97% seen once. The specimen was naive CD4+ T cells sorted from blood. The receptors originated from a man aged 25-45 years in good health. CDR3s include the opening cysteine and the closing phenylalanine or tryptophan. D genes are given only for firm matches. Clone size is stated in some rows and not others, as once, few, many or a class when expanded.

cdr3_aa	cdr3_nt	v_call	clone_size	d_call	j_call
CASSRDSYTEAFF	TGTGCCAGCAGCAGGGACAGCTACACTGAAGCTTTCTTT	TRBV28	-	TRBD1	TRBJ1-1
CASSQSRTDISSYNEQFF	TGCGCCAGCAGTCAATCTAGGACGGACATCAGCTCCTACAATGAGCAGTTCTTC	TRBV23-1	-	-	TRBJ2-1
CAISESVRGANEKLFF	TGTGCCATCAGTGAGTCGGTCAGGGGCGCAAATGAAAAACTGTTTTTT	TRBV10-3	-	-	TRBJ1-4
CASSQLTGGPDEQFF	TGTGCCAGCTCACAATTAACGGGAGGGCCCGATGAGCAGTTCTTC	TRBV18	-	TRBD2	TRBJ2-1
CASSLVPGRGQETQYF	TGTGCCAGCAGCTTGGTACCTGGGAGAGGTCAAGAGACCCAGTACTTC	TRBV5-4	-	-	TRBJ2-5
CASSQDSGANVLTF	TGCGCCAGCAGCCAAGACTCTGGGGCCAACGTCCTGACTTTC	TRBV4-3	-	-	TRBJ2-6
CASSSRPGLGNTIYF	TGCGCCAGCAGCAGCAGGCCGGGGCTAGGAAACACCATATATTTT	TRBV5-1	-	-	TRBJ1-3
CASSQEPNTDTQYF	TGCGCCAGCAGCCAAGAGCCTAACACAGATACGCAGTATTTT	TRBV4-3	-	-	TRBJ2-3
CSASGGNEQFF	TGCAGTGCTAGCGGGGGGAATGAGCAGTTCTTC	TRBV20-1	-	TRBD2	TRBJ2-1
CASSYQQGAGNIQYF	TGTGCCAGCAGTTACCAACAGGGGGCAGGGAACATTCAGTACTTC	TRBV6-5	-	TRBD1	TRBJ2-4
CASSPRTGERDTQYF	TGCGCCAGCAGCCCAAGGACAGGGGAGAGAGATACGCAGTATTTT	TRBV5-1	-	TRBD1	TRBJ2-3
CASRPLAGGVGTQYF	TGTGCCAGCAGACCACTAGCGGGAGGGGTGGGTACGCAGTATTTT	TRBV28	once	TRBD2	TRBJ2-3
CASSQNQGNQPQHF	TGCGCCAGCAGCCAAAATCAAGGCAATCAGCCCCAGCATTTT	TRBV4-1	-	-	TRBJ1-5
CASSSHRGQNTEAFF	TGTGCCAGCAGTTCACACCGGGGTCAGAACACTGAAGCTTTCTTT	TRBV28	-	-	TRBJ1-1
CASSIQGGVPTDTQYF	TGTGCCAGTAGTATACAGGGCGGGGTCCCAACAGATACGCAGTATTTT	TRBV19	-	-	TRBJ2-3
CASSLDQGYTF	TGTGCCAGCAGCTTAGATCAGGGCTACACCTTC	TRBV5-6	-	-	TRBJ1-2
CASSPRGEPGSYEQYF	TGTGCCAGCAGCCCGCGGGGGGAGCCGGGGTCCTACGAGCAGTACTTC	TRBV7-9	-	TRBD2	TRBJ2-7
CASRPGSDYGYTF	TGTGCCAGCAGGCCGGGGTCGGACTATGGCTACACCTTC	TRBV28	-	-	TRBJ1-2
CASSPRQIKQGSGYEQYF	TGTGCCAGCTCACCTCGGCAGATAAAACAGGGTTCCGGGTACGAGCAGTACTTC	TRBV18	-	-	TRBJ2-7
CASSSIAGWNVNADF	TGTGCCAGCAGCTCAATCGCCGGATGGAATGTTAATGCCGATTTT	TRBV7-6	-	-	TRBJ1-3
CASSSPWTPYNEQFF	TGTGCCAGCAGCTCACCCTGGACTCCCTACAATGAGCAGTTCTTC	TRBV28	-	-	TRBJ2-1
CASRAPGQGADGYTF	TGTGCCAGCAGGGCACCGGGACAGGGGGCTGATGGCTACACCTTC	TRBV25-1	few	TRBD1	TRBJ1-2
CASSVGGGPTYEQYF	TGTGCCAGCAGCGTAGGGGGGGGCCCCACCTACGAGCAGTACTTC	TRBV9	-	-	TRBJ2-7
CASSHLGGTATHYGYTF	TGTGCCAGCAGCCATCTCGGTGGGACAGCTACCCACTATGGCTACACCTTC	TRBV5-5	-	TRBD1	TRBJ1-2
CASSPRTGALDTEAFF	TGTGCCAGCTCACCACGAACAGGGGCATTGGACACTGAAGCTTTCTTT	TRBV18	few	TRBD1	TRBJ1-1
CAWSVKGAGNTIYF	TGTGCCTGGAGTGTTAAGGGTGCGGGAAACACCATATATTTT	TRBV30	-	-	TRBJ1-3
CASSIRPVEYGYTF	TGTGCCAGTAGTATAAGACCGGTGGAGTATGGCTACACCTTC	TRBV19	-	-	TRBJ1-2
CASSPPRVLGNNEQFF	TGTGCCAGCTCACCGCCCAGGGTTCTCGGCAACAATGAGCAGTTCTTC	TRBV18	-	-	TRBJ2-1
CASSLAYWERETQYF	TGTGCCAGCAGCTTGGCCTATTGGGAGCGGGAGACCCAGTACTTC	TRBV5-5	-	-	TRBJ2-5
CASSPEWGETQYF	TGTGCCAGCAGTCCCGAATGGGGGGAGACCCAGTACTTC	TRBV2	-	-	TRBJ2-5
CARQRKGDTGELFF	TGTGCCCGCCAGAGGAAGGGAGACACCGGGGAGCTGTTTTTT	TRBV2	-	-	TRBJ2-2
CASSYGVDLSGNTIYF	TGTGCCAGCAGTTACGGCGTCGACCTCTCTGGAAACACCATATATTTT	TRBV6-5	-	-	TRBJ1-3
CASGRSQETQYF	TGTGCCAGTGGACGTTCCCAAGAGACCCAGTACTTC	TRBV2	once	-	TRBJ2-5
CASSLGVRTAGELFF	TGTGCCAGCTCACTGGGGGTTCGGACAGCCGGGGAGCTGTTTTTT	TRBV18	-	-	TRBJ2-2
CASRAVGVANEKLFF	TGTGCCAGCAGGGCTGTGGGGGTGGCTAATGAAAAACTGTTTTTT	TRBV25-1	-	-	TRBJ1-4
CATSRVQGGTEKLFF	TGTGCCACCAGCAGAGTGCAGGGTGGGACTGAAAAACTGTTTTTT	TRBV15	-	-	TRBJ1-4
CATSSGGYGYTF	TGTGCCACCAGCAGTGGAGGATATGGCTACACCTTC	TRBV15	-	-	TRBJ1-2
CASSQALTDTQYF	TGCGCCAGCAGCCAAGCTCTGACAGATACGCAGTATTTT	TRBV4-3	-	-	TRBJ2-3
CASSESRTGRGQNEKLFF	TGCGCCAGCAGTGAGTCAAGGACAGGTAGAGGACAGAATGAAAAACTGTTTTTT	TRBV10-2	-	TRBD1	TRBJ1-4
CASSIAQQGADYEQYF	TGTGCCAGTAGTATCGCTCAACAGGGGGCGGACTACGAGCAGTACTTC	TRBV19	-	TRBD1	TRBJ2-7
CASSHTSGTGGQPQHF	TGTGCCAGCAGTCACACATCCGGGACAGGGGGCCAGCCCCAGCATTTT	TRBV6-6	-	TRBD1	TRBJ1-5
CASSPQTGGYGYTF	TGTGCCAGCTCACCACAGACAGGGGGCTATGGCTACACCTTC	TRBV18	-	TRBD1	TRBJ1-2
CASSLRQNMNTEAFF	TGCGCCAGCAGCTTGCGGCAAAACATGAACACTGAAGCTTTCTTT	TRBV5-1	-	-	TRBJ1-1